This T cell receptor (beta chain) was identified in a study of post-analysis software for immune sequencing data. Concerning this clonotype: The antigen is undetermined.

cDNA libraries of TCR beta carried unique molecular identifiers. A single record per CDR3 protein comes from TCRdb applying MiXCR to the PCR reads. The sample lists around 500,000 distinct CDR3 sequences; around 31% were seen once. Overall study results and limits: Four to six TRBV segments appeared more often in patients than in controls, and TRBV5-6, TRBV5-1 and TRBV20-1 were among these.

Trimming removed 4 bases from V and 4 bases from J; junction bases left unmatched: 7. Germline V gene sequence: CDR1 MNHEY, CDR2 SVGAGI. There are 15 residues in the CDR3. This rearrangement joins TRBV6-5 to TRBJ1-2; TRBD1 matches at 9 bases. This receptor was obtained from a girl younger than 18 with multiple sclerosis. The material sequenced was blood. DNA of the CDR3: TGTGCCAGCAGTTTTTATACAGGGGGCGCCTATGGCTACACCTTC. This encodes CASSFYTGGAYGYTF.